This T cell receptor beta chain was retrieved from a study of blood T cell repertoires in COVID-19. Here immunoSEQ multiplex PCR was the method, and the copy in TCRdb shows in-frame clones only, minus some. The repertoire holds about 410,000 clones, with roughly 90% as singletons. The length of the CDR3 is 13 residues. Germline trimming cut 3 bases from V and 3 bases from J; bases unmatched to any gene: 1. Germline CDR1 SQVTM, CDR2 ANQGSEA. The sequence was obtained from a woman aged 40-49 years with COVID-19, enrolled during active disease. Sequences were obtained from peripheral blood. The chain links TRBV29-1 to TRBJ2-3; TRBD1 agrees at 9 bases. CDR3 in amino acids: CSVETGGTDTQYF. The CDR3 nucleotides are TGCAGCGTTGAGACAGGGGGAACAGATACGCAGTATTTT.